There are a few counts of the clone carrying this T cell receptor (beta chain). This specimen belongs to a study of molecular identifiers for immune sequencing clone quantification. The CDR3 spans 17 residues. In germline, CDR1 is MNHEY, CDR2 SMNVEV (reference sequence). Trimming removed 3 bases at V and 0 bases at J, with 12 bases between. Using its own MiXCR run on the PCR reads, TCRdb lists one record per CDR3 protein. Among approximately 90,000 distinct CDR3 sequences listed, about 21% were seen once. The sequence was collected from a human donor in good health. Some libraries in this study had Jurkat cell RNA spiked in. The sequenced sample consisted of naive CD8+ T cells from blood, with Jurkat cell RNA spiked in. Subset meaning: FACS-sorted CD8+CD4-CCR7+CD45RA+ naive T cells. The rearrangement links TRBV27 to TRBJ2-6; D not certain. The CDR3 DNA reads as TGTGCCAGCAGTTTGCATCCCAGGACCTCTGGGGCCAACGTCCTGACTTTC. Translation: CASSLHPRTSGANVLTF. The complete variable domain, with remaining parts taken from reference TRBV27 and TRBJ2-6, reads EAQVTQNPRYLITVTGKKLTVTCSQNMNHEYMSWYRQDPGLGLRQIYYSMNVEVTDKGDVPEGYKVSRKEKRNFPLILESPSPNQTSLYFCASSLHPRTSGANVLTFGAGSRLTVL.